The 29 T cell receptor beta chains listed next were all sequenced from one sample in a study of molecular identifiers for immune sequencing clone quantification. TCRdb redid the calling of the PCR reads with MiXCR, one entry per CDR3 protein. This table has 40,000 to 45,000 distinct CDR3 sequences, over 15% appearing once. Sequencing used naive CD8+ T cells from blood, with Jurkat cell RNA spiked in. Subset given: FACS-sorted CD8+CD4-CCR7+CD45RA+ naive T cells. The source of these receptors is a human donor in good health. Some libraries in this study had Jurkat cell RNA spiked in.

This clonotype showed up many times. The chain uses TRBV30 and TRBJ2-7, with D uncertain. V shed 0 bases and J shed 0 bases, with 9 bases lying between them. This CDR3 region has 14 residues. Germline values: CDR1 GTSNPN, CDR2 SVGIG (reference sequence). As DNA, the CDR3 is TGTGCCTGGAGTGTAGACACGAGCTCCTACGAGCAGTACTTC. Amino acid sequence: CAWSVDTSSYEQYF.

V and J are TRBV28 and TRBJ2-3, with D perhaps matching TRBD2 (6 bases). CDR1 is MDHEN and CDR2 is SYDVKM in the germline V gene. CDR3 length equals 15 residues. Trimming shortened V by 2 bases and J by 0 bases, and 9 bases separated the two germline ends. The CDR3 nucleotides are TGTGCCAGCAGTTTACTAGCGTCTAGCACAGATACGCAGTATTTT. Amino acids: CASSLLASSTDTQYF.

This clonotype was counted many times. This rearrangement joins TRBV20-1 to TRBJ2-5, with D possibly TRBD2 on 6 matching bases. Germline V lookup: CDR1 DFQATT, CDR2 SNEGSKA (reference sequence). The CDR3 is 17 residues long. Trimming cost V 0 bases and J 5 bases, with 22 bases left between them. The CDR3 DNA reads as TGCAGTGCTAGAGATAAAAAATCTGGACTATCGGGGGAGACCCAGTACTTC. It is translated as CSARDKKSGLSGETQYF.

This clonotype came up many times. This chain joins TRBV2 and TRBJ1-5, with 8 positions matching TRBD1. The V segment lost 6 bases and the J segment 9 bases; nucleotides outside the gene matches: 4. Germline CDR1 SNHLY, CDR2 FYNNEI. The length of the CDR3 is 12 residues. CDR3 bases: TGTGCCAGCAGCTGGACAGGGCCGCCCCAGCATTTT. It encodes CASSWTGPPQHF. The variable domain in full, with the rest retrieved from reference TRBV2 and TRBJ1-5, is EPEVTQTPSHQVTQMGQEVILRCVPISNHLYFYWYRQILGQKVEFLVSFYNNEISEKSEIFDDQFSVERPDGSNFTLKIRSTKLEDSAMYFCASSWTGPPQHFGDGTRLSIL.

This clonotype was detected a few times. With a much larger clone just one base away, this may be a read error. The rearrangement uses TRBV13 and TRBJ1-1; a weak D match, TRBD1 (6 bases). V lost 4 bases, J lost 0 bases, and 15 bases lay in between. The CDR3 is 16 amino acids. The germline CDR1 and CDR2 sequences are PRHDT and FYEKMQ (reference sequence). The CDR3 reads CASSYRTVPMNTEAFF. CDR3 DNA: TGTGCCAGCAGCTATAGGACAGTTCCCATGAACACTGAAGCTTTCTTT.

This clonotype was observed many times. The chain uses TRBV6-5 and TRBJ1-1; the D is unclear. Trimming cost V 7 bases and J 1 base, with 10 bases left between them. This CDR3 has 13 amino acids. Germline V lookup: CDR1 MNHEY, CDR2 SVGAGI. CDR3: CASKDTPNTEAFF. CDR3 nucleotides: TGTGCCAGCAAGGATACCCCGAACACTGAAGCTTTCTTT.

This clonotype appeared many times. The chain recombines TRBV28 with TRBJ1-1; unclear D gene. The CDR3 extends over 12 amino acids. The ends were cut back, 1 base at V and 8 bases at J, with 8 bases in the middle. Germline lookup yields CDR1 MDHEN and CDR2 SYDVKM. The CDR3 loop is CASSLFIGEAFF. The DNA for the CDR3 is TGTGCCAGCAGTTTATTTATCGGGGAAGCTTTCTTT.

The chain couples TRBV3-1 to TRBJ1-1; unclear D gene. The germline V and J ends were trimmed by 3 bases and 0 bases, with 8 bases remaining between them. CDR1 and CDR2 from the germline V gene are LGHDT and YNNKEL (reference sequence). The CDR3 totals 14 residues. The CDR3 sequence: CASSHGGMNTEAFF. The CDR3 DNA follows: TGTGCCAGCAGCCATGGCGGGATGAACACTGAAGCTTTCTTT. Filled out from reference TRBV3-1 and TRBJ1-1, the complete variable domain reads DTAVSQTPKYLVTQMGNDKSIKCEQNLGHDTMYWYKQDSKKFLKIMFSYNNKELIINETVPNRFSPKSPDKAHLNLHINSLELGDSAVYFCASSHGGMNTEAFFGQGTRLTVV.

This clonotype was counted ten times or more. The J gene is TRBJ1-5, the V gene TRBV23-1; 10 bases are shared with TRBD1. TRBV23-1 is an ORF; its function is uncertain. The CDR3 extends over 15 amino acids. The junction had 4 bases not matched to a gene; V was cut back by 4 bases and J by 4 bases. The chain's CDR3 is CASSPGQGTNQPQHF. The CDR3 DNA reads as TGCGCCAGCAGTCCGGGACAGGGGACGAATCAGCCCCAGCATTTT.

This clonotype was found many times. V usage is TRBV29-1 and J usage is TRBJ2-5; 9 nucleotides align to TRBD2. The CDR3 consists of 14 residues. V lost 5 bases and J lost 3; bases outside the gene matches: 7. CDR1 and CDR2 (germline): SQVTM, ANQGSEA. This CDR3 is CSVSDSGRKETQYF. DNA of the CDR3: TGCAGCGTTTCGGATAGCGGGAGAAAAGAGACCCAGTACTTC.

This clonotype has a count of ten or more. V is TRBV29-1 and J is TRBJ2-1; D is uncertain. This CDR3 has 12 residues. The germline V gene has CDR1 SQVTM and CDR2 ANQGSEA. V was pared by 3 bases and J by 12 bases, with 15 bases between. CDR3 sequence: CSVDEPGPGQFF. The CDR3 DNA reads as TGCAGCGTTGATGAACCGGGCCCAGGGCAGTTCTTC.

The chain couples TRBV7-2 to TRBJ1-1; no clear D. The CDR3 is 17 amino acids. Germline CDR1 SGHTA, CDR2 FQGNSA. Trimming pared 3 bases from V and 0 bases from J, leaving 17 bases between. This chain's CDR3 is CASSFDLTFLVNTEAFF. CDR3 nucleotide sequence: TGTGCCAGCAGCTTTGACCTTACATTTCTGGTGAACACTGAAGCTTTCTTT. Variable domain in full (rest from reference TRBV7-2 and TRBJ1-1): GAGVSQSPSNKVTEKGKDVELRCDPISGHTALYWYRQSLGQGLEFLIYFQGNSAPDKSGLPSDRFSAERTGGSVSTLTIQRTQQEDSAVYLCASSFDLTFLVNTEAFFGQGTRLTVV.

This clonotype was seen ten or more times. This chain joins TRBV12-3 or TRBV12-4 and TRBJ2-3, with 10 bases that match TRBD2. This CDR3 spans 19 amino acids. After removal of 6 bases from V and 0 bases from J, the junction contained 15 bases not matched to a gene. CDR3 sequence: CASRPRLAGDITSTDTQYF. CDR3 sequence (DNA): TGTGCCAGCAGGCCCCGGCTAGCGGGGGATATAACTAGCACAGATACGCAGTATTTT.

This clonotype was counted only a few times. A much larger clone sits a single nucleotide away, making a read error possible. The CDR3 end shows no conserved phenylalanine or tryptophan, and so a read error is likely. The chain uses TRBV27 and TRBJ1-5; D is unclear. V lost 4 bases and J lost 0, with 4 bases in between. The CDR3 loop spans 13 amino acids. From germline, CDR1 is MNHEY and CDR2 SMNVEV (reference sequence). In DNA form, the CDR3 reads TGTGCCAGCAGTTCCCTTAGCAATCAGCCCCAGCATTCT. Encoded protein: CASSSLSNQPQHS.

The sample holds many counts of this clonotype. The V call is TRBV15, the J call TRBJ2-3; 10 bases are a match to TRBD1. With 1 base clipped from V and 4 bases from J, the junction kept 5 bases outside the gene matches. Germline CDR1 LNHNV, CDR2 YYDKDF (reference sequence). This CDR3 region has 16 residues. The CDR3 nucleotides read TGTGCCACCAGCAGAGGGGGGACAGGGGCACCAGATACGCAGTATTTT. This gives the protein CATSRGGTGAPDTQYF.

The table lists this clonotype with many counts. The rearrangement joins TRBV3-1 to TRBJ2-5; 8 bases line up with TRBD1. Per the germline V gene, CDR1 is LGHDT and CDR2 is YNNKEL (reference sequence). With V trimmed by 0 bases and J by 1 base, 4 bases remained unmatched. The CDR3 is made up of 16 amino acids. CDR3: CASSQERTGPQETQYF. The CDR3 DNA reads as TGTGCCAGCAGCCAAGAGCGGACAGGGCCCCAAGAGACCCAGTACTTC.

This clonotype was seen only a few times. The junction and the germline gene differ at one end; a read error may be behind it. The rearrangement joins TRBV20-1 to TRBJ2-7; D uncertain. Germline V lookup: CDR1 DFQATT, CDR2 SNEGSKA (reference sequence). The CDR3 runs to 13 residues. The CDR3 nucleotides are TGCAGTGATAGAAGCCTACGGGCCTACGAGCAGTACTTC. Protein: CSDRSLRAYEQYF.

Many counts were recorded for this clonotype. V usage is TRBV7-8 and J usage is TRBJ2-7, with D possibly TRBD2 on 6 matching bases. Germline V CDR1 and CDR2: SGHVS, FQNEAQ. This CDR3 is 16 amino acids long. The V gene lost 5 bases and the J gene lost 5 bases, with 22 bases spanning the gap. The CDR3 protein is CASSPSPLGGNDEQYF. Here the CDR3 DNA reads TGTGCCAGCAGCCCAAGCCCCCTAGGAGGGAACGACGAGCAGTACTTC.

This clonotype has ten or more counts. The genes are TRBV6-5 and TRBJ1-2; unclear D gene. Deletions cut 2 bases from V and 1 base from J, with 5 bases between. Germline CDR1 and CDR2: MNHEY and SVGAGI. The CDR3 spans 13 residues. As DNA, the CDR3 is TGTGCCAGCAGTTACAGCGATAACTATGGCTACACCTTC. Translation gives CASSYSDNYGYTF.

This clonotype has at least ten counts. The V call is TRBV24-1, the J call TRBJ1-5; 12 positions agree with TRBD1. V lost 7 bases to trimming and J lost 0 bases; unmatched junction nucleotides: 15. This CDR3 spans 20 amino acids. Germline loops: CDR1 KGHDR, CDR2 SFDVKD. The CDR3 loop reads CATRHRDRGLNRYSNQPQHF. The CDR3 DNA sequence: TGTGCCACCAGACACCGGGACAGGGGGCTGAATCGATATAGCAATCAGCCCCAGCATTTT.

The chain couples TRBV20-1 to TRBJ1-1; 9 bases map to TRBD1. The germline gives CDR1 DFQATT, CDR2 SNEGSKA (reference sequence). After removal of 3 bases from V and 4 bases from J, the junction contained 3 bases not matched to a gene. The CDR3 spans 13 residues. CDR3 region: CSARGTGRTEAFF. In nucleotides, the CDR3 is TGCAGTGCTAGGGGGACAGGGCGCACTGAAGCTTTCTTT.

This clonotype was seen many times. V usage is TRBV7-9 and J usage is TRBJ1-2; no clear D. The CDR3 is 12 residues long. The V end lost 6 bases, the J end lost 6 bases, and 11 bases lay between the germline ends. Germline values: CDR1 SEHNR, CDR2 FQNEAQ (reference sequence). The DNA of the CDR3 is TGTGCCAGCAGGTCCGAATTGGATGGCTACACCTTC. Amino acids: CASRSELDGYTF.

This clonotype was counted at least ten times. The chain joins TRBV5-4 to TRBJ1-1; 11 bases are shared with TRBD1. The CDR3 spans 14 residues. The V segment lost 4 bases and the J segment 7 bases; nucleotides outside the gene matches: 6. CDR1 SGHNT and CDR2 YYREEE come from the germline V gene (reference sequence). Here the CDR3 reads CASSAGTGGLEAFF. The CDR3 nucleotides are TGTGCCAGCAGCGCCGGGACAGGGGGACTTGAAGCTTTCTTT.

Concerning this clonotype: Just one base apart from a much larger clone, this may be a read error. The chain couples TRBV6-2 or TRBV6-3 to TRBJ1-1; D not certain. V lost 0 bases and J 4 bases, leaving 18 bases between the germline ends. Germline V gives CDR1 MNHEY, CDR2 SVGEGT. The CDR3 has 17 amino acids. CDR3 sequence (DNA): TGTGCCAGCAGTTACTCGCGGGTGGCGCCGATGAGCACTGAAGCTTTCTTT. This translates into CASSYSRVAPMSTEAFF.

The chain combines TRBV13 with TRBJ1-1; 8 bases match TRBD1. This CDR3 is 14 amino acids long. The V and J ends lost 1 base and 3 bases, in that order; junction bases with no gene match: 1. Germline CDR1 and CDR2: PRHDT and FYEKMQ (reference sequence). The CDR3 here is CASSLDRGYTEAFF. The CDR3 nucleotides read TGTGCCAGCAGCTTAGACAGGGGGTACACTGAAGCTTTCTTT.

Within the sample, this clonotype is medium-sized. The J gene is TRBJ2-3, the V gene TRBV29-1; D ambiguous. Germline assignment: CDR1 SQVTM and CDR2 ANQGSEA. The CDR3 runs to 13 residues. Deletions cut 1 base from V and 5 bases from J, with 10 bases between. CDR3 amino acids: CSVEVGAVDTQYF. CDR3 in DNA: TGCAGCGTTGAAGTGGGCGCGGTAGATACGCAGTATTTT.

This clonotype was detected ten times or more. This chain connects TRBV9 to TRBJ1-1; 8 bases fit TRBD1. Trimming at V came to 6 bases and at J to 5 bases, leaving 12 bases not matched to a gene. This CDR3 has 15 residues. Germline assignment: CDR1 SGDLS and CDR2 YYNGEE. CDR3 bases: TGTGCCAGCACCCAGGGGGCGGGAAGGTTTACTGAAGCTTTCTTT. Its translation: CASTQGAGRFTEAFF.

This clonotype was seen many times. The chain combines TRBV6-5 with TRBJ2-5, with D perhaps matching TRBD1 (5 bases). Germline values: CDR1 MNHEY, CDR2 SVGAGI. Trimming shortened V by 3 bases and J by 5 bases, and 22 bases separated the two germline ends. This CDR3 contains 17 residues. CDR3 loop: CASSYKSRVFGQETQYF. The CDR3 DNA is TGTGCCAGCAGTTATAAGTCCAGGGTATTTGGTCAGGAGACCCAGTACTTC.

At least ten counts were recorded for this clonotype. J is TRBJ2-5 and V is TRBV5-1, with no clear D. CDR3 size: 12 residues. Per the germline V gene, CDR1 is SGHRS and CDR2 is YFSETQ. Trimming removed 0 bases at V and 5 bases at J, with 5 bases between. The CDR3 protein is CASSLAGETQYF. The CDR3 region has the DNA TGCGCCAGCAGCTTGGCGGGCGAGACCCAGTACTTC.